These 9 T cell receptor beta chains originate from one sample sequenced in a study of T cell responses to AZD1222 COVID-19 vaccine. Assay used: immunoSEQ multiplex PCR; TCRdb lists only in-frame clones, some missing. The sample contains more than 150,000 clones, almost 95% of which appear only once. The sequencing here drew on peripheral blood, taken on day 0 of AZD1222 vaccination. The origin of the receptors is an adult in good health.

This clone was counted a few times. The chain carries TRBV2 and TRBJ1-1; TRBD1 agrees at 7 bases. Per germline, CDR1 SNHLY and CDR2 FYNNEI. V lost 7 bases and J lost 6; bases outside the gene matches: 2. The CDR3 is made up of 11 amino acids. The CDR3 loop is CASNGQAEAFF. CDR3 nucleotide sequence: TGTGCCAGCAACGGACAGGCTGAAGCTTTCTTT.

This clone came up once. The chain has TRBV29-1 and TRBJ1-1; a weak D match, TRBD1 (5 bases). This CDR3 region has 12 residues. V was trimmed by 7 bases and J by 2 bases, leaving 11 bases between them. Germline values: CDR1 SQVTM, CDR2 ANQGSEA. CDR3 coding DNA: TGCAGCGACCTGACAGACAACACTGAAGCTTTCTTT. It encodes CSDLTDNTEAFF.

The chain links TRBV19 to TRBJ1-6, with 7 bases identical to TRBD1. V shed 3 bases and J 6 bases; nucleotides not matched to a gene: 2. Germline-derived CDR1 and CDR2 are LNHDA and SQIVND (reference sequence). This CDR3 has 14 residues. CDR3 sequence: CASSIRDSNSPLHF. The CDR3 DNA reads TGTGCCAGTAGTATCCGGGACAGTAATTCACCCCTCCACTTT.

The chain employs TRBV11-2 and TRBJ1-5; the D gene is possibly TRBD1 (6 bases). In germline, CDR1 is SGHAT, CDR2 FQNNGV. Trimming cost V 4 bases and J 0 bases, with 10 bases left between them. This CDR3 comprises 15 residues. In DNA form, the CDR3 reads TGTGCCAGCAGCTCAGGGGAAAATAGCAATCAGCCCCAGCATTTT. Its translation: CASSSGENSNQPQHF. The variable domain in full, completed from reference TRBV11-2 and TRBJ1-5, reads EAGVAQSPRYKIIEKRQSVAFWCNPISGHATLYWYQQILGQGPKLLIQFQNNGVVDDSQLPKDRFSAERLKGVDSTLKIQPAKLEDSAVYLCASSSGENSNQPQHFGDGTRLSIL.

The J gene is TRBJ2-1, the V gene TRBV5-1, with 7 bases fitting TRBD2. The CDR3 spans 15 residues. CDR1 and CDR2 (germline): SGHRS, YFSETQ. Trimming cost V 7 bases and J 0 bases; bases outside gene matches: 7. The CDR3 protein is CASVVGGSSYNEQFF. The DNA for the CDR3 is TGCGCCAGCGTAGTCGGCGGGAGCTCCTACAATGAGCAGTTCTTC.

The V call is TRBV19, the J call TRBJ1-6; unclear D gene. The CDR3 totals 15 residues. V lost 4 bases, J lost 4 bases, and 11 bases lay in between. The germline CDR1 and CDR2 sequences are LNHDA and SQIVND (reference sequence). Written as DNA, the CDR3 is TGTGCCAGTAGTAAGAACAAACTTTATAATTCACCCCTCCACTTT. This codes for CASSKNKLYNSPLHF.

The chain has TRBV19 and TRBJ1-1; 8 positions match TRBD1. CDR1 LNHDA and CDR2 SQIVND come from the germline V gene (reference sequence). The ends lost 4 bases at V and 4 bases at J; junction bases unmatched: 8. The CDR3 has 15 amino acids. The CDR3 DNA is TGTGCCAGTAGTAAGGGACAGGTCGGAAGCACTGAAGCTTTCTTT. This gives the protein CASSKGQVGSTEAFF.

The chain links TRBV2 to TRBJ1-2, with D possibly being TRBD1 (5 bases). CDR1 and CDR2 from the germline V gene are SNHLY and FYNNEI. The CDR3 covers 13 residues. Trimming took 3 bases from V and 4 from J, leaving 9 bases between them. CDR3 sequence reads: CASSDSRVYGYTF. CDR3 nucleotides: TGTGCCAGCAGTGATTCCAGGGTCTATGGCTACACCTTC.

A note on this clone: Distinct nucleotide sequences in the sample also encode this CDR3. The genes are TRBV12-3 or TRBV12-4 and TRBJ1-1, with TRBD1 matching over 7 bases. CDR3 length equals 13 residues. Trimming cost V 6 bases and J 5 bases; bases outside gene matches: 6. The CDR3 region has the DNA TGTGCCAGCAGCTCGGACAGGAATACTGAAGCTTTCTTT. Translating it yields CASSSDRNTEAFF.